Listed below are T cell receptor beta chains from one sample, sequenced in a study of radiation and T cells in renal cell carcinoma. TCRdb keeps only in-frame clones here, not all; method: immunoSEQ multiplex PCR. This sample has 150,000 to 190,000 clones; 87% occur once, and the top ten carry over 10%. Sequenced here: blood, sampled from a patient whose treatment included radiotherapy and nephrectomy. These receptors originate from a woman between 50 and 59 years old with renal cell carcinoma. Both conserved end residues are part of each CDR3. D genes are given only for firm matches. Clone sizes are given selectively: once, few, many, or a class where the clone is expanded.

CASSPNTDYGYTF | TGTGCCAGCAGCCCCAACACGGACTATGGCTACACCTTC | TRBJ1-2 | . | TRBV6-1 | .
CASRPYVGPGSQPQHF | TGTGCCAGTAGGCCTTACGTGGGGCCTGGAAGTCAGCCCCAGCATTTT | TRBJ1-5 | . | TRBV19 | .
CASSLELAGTTGELFF | TGCGCCAGCAGCTTGGAACTAGCGGGAACCACCGGGGAGCTGTTTTTT | TRBJ2-2 | . | TRBV5-1 | TRBD2
CAWIKADEQFF | TGTGCCTGGATCAAAGCCGATGAGCAGTTCTTC | TRBJ2-1 | . | TRBV30 | .
CASSLASPGELFF | TGTGCCAGCAGCTTAGCTTCTCCCGGGGAGCTGTTTTTT | TRBJ2-2 | . | TRBV7-9 | .
CASSSRANTEAFF | TGTGCCAGCAGCTCCAGGGCTAATACTGAAGCTTTCTTT | TRBJ1-1 | once | TRBV11-3 | .
CASSLSYEQYF | TGTGCCAGCAGCTTAAGCTACGAGCAGTACTTC | TRBJ2-7 | . | TRBV7-9 | .
CASGLGLTNEKLFF | TGTGCTAGTGGTTTGGGGTTAACTAATGAAAAACTGTTTTTT | TRBJ1-4 | . | TRBV12-5 | .
CASSLVSDSGNTIYF | TGCGCCAGCAGCTTGGTCTCAGACTCTGGAAACACCATATATTTT | TRBJ1-3 | . | TRBV5-1 | .
CASSLGLSPEIDTQYF | TGTGCCAGCAGCTTGGGACTCTCCCCCGAGATAGATACGCAGTATTTT | TRBJ2-3 | . | TRBV5-5 | .
CASSTDREVGELFF | TGTGCCAGCAGTACCGACAGGGAGGTCGGGGAGCTGTTTTTT | TRBJ2-2 | . | TRBV7-9 | .
CAISELAGGPRNIQYF | TGTGCCATCAGTGAACTAGCGGGGGGGCCGAGAAACATTCAGTACTTC | TRBJ2-4 | . | TRBV10-3 | TRBD2
CASSLWGQGLETQYF | TGTGCCAGCAGCTTATGGGGCCAGGGGTTGGAGACCCAGTACTTC | TRBJ2-5 | . | TRBV11-2 | .
CAVRAGNNEQFF | TGTGCCGTCCGGGCGGGGAACAATGAGCAGTTCTTC | TRBJ2-1 | . | TRBV7-9 | .
CSVVDSLSGNTIYF | TGCAGCGTTGTTGACAGCCTCTCTGGAAACACCATATATTTT | TRBJ1-3 | . | TRBV29-1 | .
CASSLMTSGTYEQYF | TGTGCCAGCAGCTTAATGACTAGCGGGACCTACGAGCAGTACTTC | TRBJ2-7 | . | TRBV7-9 | TRBD2
CASSDQGANYGYTF | TGTGCCAGCAGTGATCAGGGGGCAAACTATGGCTACACCTTC | TRBJ1-2 | . | TRBV2 | TRBD1
CASSPLVVTPSGNTIYF | TGTGCCAGCTCACCACTCGTTGTTACGCCCTCTGGAAACACCATATATTTT | TRBJ1-3 | . | TRBV18 | .
CASSLWGRWGEAFF | TGTGCCAGCAGCTTGTGGGGAAGGTGGGGTGAAGCTTTCTTT | TRBJ1-1 | . | TRBV5-4 | .
CASGSYSGGNTIYF | TGTGCCAGCGGCAGTTACTCGGGTGGAAACACCATATATTTT | TRBJ1-3 | . | TRBV7-9 | .
CASSKLPGSSGNTIYF | TGTGCCAGTAGTAAACTCCCAGGGAGCTCTGGAAACACCATATATTTT | TRBJ1-3 | . | TRBV19 | .
CASSLGSGYQETQYF | TGTGCCAGCAGCTTGGGCTCAGGTTACCAAGAGACCCAGTACTTC | TRBJ2-5 | . | TRBV5-8 | .
CASSVGRGPYGYTF | TGTGCCAGCAGTGTCGGCAGGGGGCCCTATGGCTACACCTTC | TRBJ1-2 | . | TRBV2 | TRBD1
CASSESSGGETQYF | TGCGCCAGCAGTGAGTCGAGCGGTGGGGAGACCCAGTACTTC | TRBJ2-5 | . | TRBV10-1 | .
CASTPRYLSLGEQYF | TGTGCCAGCACCCCCAGGTACCTGAGCCTTGGCGAGCAGTACTTC | TRBJ2-7 | . | TRBV4-2 | .
CASSQELQGAGGYTF | TGCGCCAGCAGCCAAGAATTGCAGGGGGCTGGAGGCTACACCTTC | TRBJ1-2 | . | TRBV4-3 | TRBD1
CASSLAGGIVDGYTF | TGCGCCAGCAGCTTGGCGGGGGGCATAGTTGATGGCTACACCTTC | TRBJ1-2 | . | TRBV5-1 | .
CASSTRRGYSNQPQHF | TGTGCCAGCAGCACCCGCCGGGGCTATAGCAATCAGCCCCAGCATTTT | TRBJ1-5 | . | TRBV6-6 | .
CASSQYRGQDRGGNQPQHF | TGTGCCAGCAGCCAATACAGGGGGCAGGATCGGGGTGGCAATCAGCCCCAGCATTTT | TRBJ1-5 | once | TRBV4-2 | TRBD1
CASSYPHGNPNTEAFF | TGTGCCAGCAGTTACCCTCACGGGAACCCGAACACTGAAGCTTTCTTT | TRBJ1-1 | . | TRBV6-6 | .
CASSRATEAFF | TGTGCCAGCAGCAGGGCCACTGAAGCTTTCTTT | TRBJ1-1 | . | TRBV6-1 | .
CAWHELAVDSYEQYF | TGTGCCTGGCACGAACTGGCGGTGGACTCCTACGAGCAGTACTTC | TRBJ2-7 | . | TRBV30 | .
CASSLVTPTDTQYF | TGCGCCAGCAGCTTGGTCACCCCCACAGATACGCAGTATTTT | TRBJ2-3 | . | TRBV5-1 | .
CASSLGRRGGETEAFF | TGTGCCAGCAGCTTAGGTCGCCGGGGCGGGGAGACTGAAGCTTTCTTT | TRBJ1-1 | once | TRBV7-8 | .
CASSQGGEAFF | TGTGCCAGCAGCCAAGGGGGTGAGGCTTTCTTT | TRBJ1-1 | . | TRBV7-3 | .
CASSRQQEGFIGNTIYF | TGTGCCAGCAGCCGTCAGCAAGAGGGGTTTATAGGAAACACCATATATTTT | TRBJ1-3 | . | TRBV7-6 | .
CASSLPGILIF | TGTGCCAGCAGCCTTCCCGGGATACTTATCTTC | TRBJ1-2 | . | TRBV7-9 | .
CASSDPVTGFEKLFF | TGTGCCAGCAGTGATCCGGTCACAGGGTTCGAAAAACTGTTTTTT | TRBJ1-4 | . | TRBV25-1 | .
CASLINRDLPYGYTF | TGCGCCAGCCTAATTAACAGGGATCTCCCGTATGGCTACACCTTC | TRBJ1-2 | . | TRBV23-1 | .
CAWSKGSNTGELFF | TGTGCCTGGAGTAAGGGATCGAACACCGGGGAGCTGTTTTTT | TRBJ2-2 | . | TRBV30 | .
CASSLTTLGGNTIYF | TGTGCCAGCAGCTTAACGACCTTAGGCGGAAACACCATATATTTT | TRBJ1-3 | few | TRBV7-9 | .
CASSFGTVGNQPQHF | TGTGCCAGCAGCTTTGGGACAGTGGGCAATCAGCCCCAGCATTTT | TRBJ1-5 | once | TRBV7-9 | TRBD1
CASSFDSFNQPQHF | TGTGCCAGCAGCTTTGACAGCTTCAATCAGCCCCAGCATTTT | TRBJ1-5 | . | TRBV5-8 | .
CASSSSGIQPQHF | TGTGCCAGCAGTTCCAGTGGGATTCAGCCCCAGCATTTT | TRBJ1-5 | . | TRBV2 | .
CASSEAGGGRGVDEQYF | TGTGCCAGCAGTGAGGCCGGTGGGGGGCGAGGAGTAGACGAGCAGTACTTC | TRBJ2-7 | . | TRBV2 | .
CASSTSGGDNEQFF | TGTGCCAGCAGCACTAGCGGGGGAGACAATGAGCAGTTCTTC | TRBJ2-1 | . | TRBV6-9 | TRBD2
CASSQGTGRYTEAFF | TGTGCCAGCAGCCAAGGGACTGGACGGTACACTGAAGCTTTCTTT | TRBJ1-1 | . | TRBV4-2 | .
CASSFGPPGPNTGELFF | TGTGCCAGTAGTTTTGGCCCCCCGGGGCCGAACACCGGGGAGCTGTTTTTT | TRBJ2-2 | . | TRBV19 | .
CSVESRGTSYEQYF | TGCAGCGTTGAGAGCAGGGGGACGTCCTACGAGCAGTACTTC | TRBJ2-7 | . | TRBV29-1 | TRBD1
CSVSGDRGQDTQYF | TGCAGCGTCTCAGGGGACAGGGGGCAAGATACGCAGTATTTT | TRBJ2-3 | . | TRBV29-1 | TRBD1
CASSYERGSLYNEQFF | TGTGCCAGCAGTTACGAGCGGGGGAGCCTCTACAATGAGCAGTTCTTC | TRBJ2-1 | . | TRBV6-5 | TRBD2
CASSLSGQGSSSYNSPLHF | TGTGCCAGCAGCTTGTCCGGACAGGGTTCAAGCTCCTATAATTCACCCCTCCACTTT | TRBJ1-6 | once | TRBV5-6 | TRBD1
CASSLDRGLDTQYF | TGTGCCAGCAGCCTCGACAGGGGTTTAGATACGCAGTATTTT | TRBJ2-3 | . | TRBV7-2 | TRBD1
CASSTDRGTDTQYF | TGTGCTAGCAGCACCGACAGGGGGACAGATACGCAGTATTTT | TRBJ2-3 | . | TRBV7-7 | TRBD1